These 30 T cell receptor beta chains were all obtained from the same sample, sequenced in a study of post-analysis software for immune sequencing data. General study results and limits: The study found TRBV5-6, TRBV5-1 and TRBV20-1 among a few TRBV segments more frequent in patients than controls.

The TCR beta cDNA libraries contained unique molecular identifiers. TCRdb re-analysed the PCR reads in MiXCR, keeping a single row per CDR3 protein. This sample carries 700,000 to 800,000 distinct CDR3 sequences, just under 30% of them seen once, and the ten largest clones take roughly 0.53%. The antigens of these receptors remain unknown. Sequenced material: blood. Source of these receptors: a girl between 10 and 17 years old with multiple sclerosis.

This chain uses TRBV11-2 with TRBJ1-5; D not resolved. Germline values: CDR1 SGHAT, CDR2 FQNNGV. V was clipped by 0 bases and J by 0 bases, with 6 bases between them. This CDR3 region has 15 residues. CDR3 bases: TGTGCCAGCAGCTTAGAGGATAATAGCAATCAGCCCCAGCATTTT. This codes for CASSLEDNSNQPQHF. Using reference TRBV11-2 and TRBJ1-5 for the parts outside the CDR3, the full variable domain is EAGVAQSPRYKIIEKRQSVAFWCNPISGHATLYWYQQILGQGPKLLIQFQNNGVVDDSQLPKDRFSAERLKGVDSTLKIQPAKLEDSAVYLCASSLEDNSNQPQHFGDGTRLSIL.

The CDR3 loop reads CSAREGRNYGYTF. CDR3 bases: TGCAGTGCTAGAGAAGGTCGGAACTATGGCTACACCTTC. The chain recombines TRBV20-1 with TRBJ1-2; unclear D gene. CDR1 and CDR2 (germline): DFQATT, SNEGSKA (reference sequence). The V and J ends lost 0 bases and 2 bases respectively, with 7 bases between them. The length of the CDR3 is 13 residues.

In its sample, this clonotype was seen a few times. The chain couples TRBV5-5 to TRBJ1-2; maybe TRBD1 (6 bases). Trimming stripped 0 bases from V and 4 bases from J, with 16 bases between. Germline-derived CDR1 and CDR2 are SGHKS and YYEKEE (reference sequence). This CDR3 region has 16 residues. CDR3 amino acids: CASSLAGDITSYGYTF. DNA for the CDR3: TGTGCCAGCAGCTTGGCCGGGGACATTACTAGCTATGGCTACACCTTC. Complete variable domain (other parts from reference TRBV5-5 and TRBJ1-2): DAGVTQSPTHLIKTRGQQVTLRCSPISGHKSVSWYQQVLGQGPQFIFQYYEKEERGRGNFPDRFSARQFPNYSSELNVNALLLGDSALYLCASSLAGDITSYGYTFGSGTRLTVV.

The chain is built from TRBV29-1 and TRBJ1-2; D is undetermined. The CDR3 consists of 13 residues. The ends were cut back, 8 bases at V and 4 bases at J, with 17 bases in the middle. The germline V gene encodes CDR1 SQVTM and CDR2 ANQGSEA. The CDR3 region is CSSGGGSAYGYTF. In DNA, the CDR3 is TGCAGCTCCGGAGGTGGGTCAGCCTATGGCTACACCTTC.

A note on this clonotype: This sequence may be a read error, since a much larger clone differs from it by one base. The rearrangement uses TRBV27 and TRBJ2-5; no reliable D call. The J call may be in error: the DNA end matches TRBJ2-1 better. The CDR3 runs to 10 residues. Per the germline V gene, CDR1 is MNHEY and CDR2 is SMNVEV (reference sequence). The CDR3 region has the DNA TGTGCCAGCGGTCAAGAGACCCAGTTCTTC. Protein sequence: CASGQETQFF.

In this sample, this clonotype turned up a few times. The chain joins TRBV3-1 to TRBJ2-7; 10 nucleotides agree with TRBD2. CDR3 length: 14 amino acids. V gave up 1 base and J gave up 9 bases; unmatched junction bases: 6. Germline V gives CDR1 LGHDT, CDR2 YNNKEL (reference sequence). The CDR3 loop is CASSQGLAGSRQYF. CDR3 nucleotide sequence: TGTGCCAGCAGCCAAGGACTAGCGGGCTCCCGGCAGTACTTC.

This clonotype has only a few counts. V and J are TRBV7-9 and TRBJ1-2; possible D gene TRBD1, 6 bases. CDR3 length: 14 residues. V was clipped by 3 bases and J by 4 bases, with 12 bases between them. Looked up from germline, CDR1 is SEHNR and CDR2 is FQNEAQ (reference sequence). Here the CDR3 reads CASSFLGQSYGYTF. In nucleotides, the CDR3 is TGTGCCAGCAGCTTCCTCGGACAGTCCTATGGCTACACCTTC. Full variable domain (missing parts from reference TRBV7-9 and TRBJ1-2): DTGVSQNPRHKITKRGQNVTFRCDPISEHNRLYWYRQTLGQGPEFLTYFQNEAQLEKSRLLSDRFSAERPKGSFSTLEIQRTEQGDSAMYLCASSFLGQSYGYTFGSGTRLTVV.

This chain joins TRBV4-1 and TRBJ1-5; D call uncertain. V shed 2 bases and J shed 2 bases, with 10 bases lying between them. Germline CDR1 and CDR2: MGHRA and YSYEKL. The CDR3 sequence is 15 residues long. The CDR3 here is CASSQPGPRNQPQHF. The DNA of the CDR3 is TGCGCCAGCAGCCAACCCGGACCGCGCAATCAGCCCCAGCATTTT.

This rearrangement joins TRBV7-2 to TRBJ2-7; D might be TRBD2 (5 bases). Germline assignment: CDR1 SGHTA and CDR2 FQGNSA. V was trimmed by 8 bases and J by 4 bases, leaving 18 bases between them. The CDR3 is made up of 14 amino acids. This CDR3 is CASQEGGLRYEQYF. As DNA, the CDR3 is TGTGCCAGCCAAGAGGGCGGACTCCGGTACGAGCAGTACTTC.

The chain employs TRBV11-2 and TRBJ2-4; TRBD1 might be the D (5 bases). The V and J ends lost 5 bases and 0 bases respectively, with 20 bases between them. Germline lookup yields CDR1 SGHAT and CDR2 FQNNGV. The CDR3 totals 18 residues. The CDR3 sequence is CASSLTSSRALAKNIQYF. Here the CDR3 DNA reads TGTGCCAGCAGCCTGACTTCGAGCAGGGCCCTAGCCAAAAACATTCAGTACTTC.

The gene calls are TRBV5-1 and TRBJ2-1; D tentatively reads TRBD1 or TRBD2 (7 bases each). The ends were cut back, 3 bases at V and 3 bases at J, with 13 bases in the middle. The germline V gene encodes CDR1 SGHRS and CDR2 YFSETQ. CDR3 length: 15 residues. CDR3 bases: TGCGCCAGCAGCTCGAGCGGGACAGTCTACAATGAGCAGTTCTTC. This gives the protein CASSSSGTVYNEQFF.

The rearrangement joins TRBV7-2 to TRBJ1-1; D is uncertain. This CDR3 is built from 16 residues. Trimming took 8 bases from V and 2 from J, leaving 21 bases between them. Germline V gene lookup returns CDR1 SGHTA and CDR2 FQGNSA. The CDR3 reads CASSHSGSDTNTEAFF. The CDR3 DNA is TGTGCCAGCTCCCACTCGGGCAGCGATACTAACACTGAAGCTTTCTTT.

This clonotype was seen a handful of times. The chain links TRBV20-1 to TRBJ2-7, with 8 bases lining up with TRBD1. The length of the CDR3 is 15 residues. Germline V gene sequence: CDR1 DFQATT, CDR2 SNEGSKA (reference sequence). J lost 5 bases, V lost 8 bases, and 17 bases had no gene match. This CDR3 is CSTGAGQGGPHEQYF. The CDR3 DNA sequence: TGCAGTACTGGCGCTGGACAGGGAGGACCTCACGAGCAGTACTTC.

The chain has TRBV12-3 or TRBV12-4 and TRBJ1-1; 8 bases line up with TRBD1. The CDR3 loop spans 16 amino acids. The J segment lost 1 base and the V segment lost 5 bases, leaving 9 bases of the junction unmatched. The CDR3 reads CASSHDRGGGNTEAFF. The CDR3 nucleotides read TGTGCCAGCAGTCATGACAGGGGAGGAGGGAACACTGAAGCTTTCTTT.

At least ten counts were recorded for this clonotype. The rearrangement uses TRBV12-3 or TRBV12-4 and TRBJ2-5; unclear D gene. The V gene lost 4 bases and the J gene lost 5 bases, with 8 bases spanning the gap. The CDR3 loop spans 12 amino acids. The DNA for the CDR3 is TGTGCCAGCAGTTCATCTATCGAGACCCAGTACTTC. Its protein is CASSSSIETQYF.

The chain is built from TRBV20-1 and TRBJ2-7; unclear D gene. Germline CDR1 DFQATT, CDR2 SNEGSKA (reference sequence). The V end lost 7 bases, the J end lost 9 bases, and 28 bases lay between the germline ends. The CDR3 length is 15 residues. CDR3 bases: TGCAGTGTACTCTCCCGCGACTCATTTTCGTATGGGCAGTACTTC. Its translation: CSVLSRDSFSYGQYF.

A word on this clonotype: An end of the junction does not agree with germline; a read error may underlie this. CDR3 region: CAGSYMAEQFF. The CDR3 region has the DNA TGTGCCGGCAGTTATATGGCTGAGCAGTTCTTC. The rearrangement uses TRBV27 and TRBJ2-1; no firm D call. The germline CDR1 and CDR2 sequences are MNHEY and SMNVEV (reference sequence). This CDR3 spans 11 amino acids.

The gene calls are TRBV7-9 and TRBJ2-1; 14 bases map to TRBD2. The CDR3 runs to 16 residues. The ends lost 5 bases at V and 12 bases at J; junction bases unmatched: 12. Germline V lookup: CDR1 SEHNR, CDR2 FQNEAQ (reference sequence). CDR3 residues: CASSLPGLAGVYGQFF. The CDR3 bases are TGTGCCAGCAGCCTACCGGGACTAGCGGGAGTCTATGGGCAGTTCTTC.

V gene TRBV7-9 combines with J gene TRBJ2-5, with 9 positions matching TRBD2. Germline CDR1 SEHNR, CDR2 FQNEAQ (reference sequence). V trimming: 1 base; J trimming: 1 base; junction bases outside the gene matches: 13. The CDR3 contains 19 residues. Written as DNA, the CDR3 is TGTGCCAGCAGCTTAGGTATCGGGGTGACTAGCGGTTTCCAAGAGACCCAGTACTTC. Encoded protein: CASSLGIGVTSGFQETQYF.

This clonotype has more than one count but fewer than ten. The gene calls are TRBV29-1 and TRBJ2-1; D is perhaps TRBD2 (5 bases). V was trimmed by 2 bases and J by 3 bases, leaving 17 bases between them. The CDR3 runs to 16 residues. Germline CDR1 is SQVTM and CDR2 is ANQGSEA. As DNA, the CDR3 is TGCAGCGTTGAACCCATAGCAGGAGCGGTCTACAATGAGCAGTTCTTC. It yields the protein CSVEPIAGAVYNEQFF.

A few counts support this clonotype. The V and J genes are TRBV2 and TRBJ2-1, with 11 nucleotides matching TRBD2. Unmatched junction bases numbered 5, after V lost 5 bases and J lost 5 bases. This CDR3 spans 15 amino acids. Germline V gene sequence: CDR1 SNHLY, CDR2 FYNNEI. This CDR3 is CASSTGGLADNEQFF. CDR3 sequence (DNA): TGTGCCAGCAGTACCGGGGGACTAGCGGACAATGAGCAGTTCTTC.

The chain recombines TRBV18 with TRBJ2-7; D uncertain. The germline CDR1 and CDR2 sequences are KGHSH and LQKENI. The CDR3 loop spans 13 amino acids. The V end was cut by 2 bases, the J end by 3 bases, with 8 bases between. CDR3 bases: TGTGCCAGCTCACCAACAGCACGCTACGAGCAGTACTTC. Translated, it gives CASSPTARYEQYF.

This clonotype was detected a few times. The rearrangement uses TRBV6-5 and TRBJ1-1; the match to TRBD1 covers 7 bases. CDR3 size: 14 residues. Germline V gene sequence: CDR1 MNHEY, CDR2 SVGAGI. V was clipped by 5 bases and J by 3 bases; unmatched bases: 6. In nucleotides, the CDR3 is TGTGCCAGCAGTAGGACAGGACGGGACACTGAAGCTTTCTTT. The encoded protein is CASSRTGRDTEAFF.

The V call is TRBV20-1, the J call TRBJ2-7; 8 nucleotides match TRBD2. The germline CDR1 and CDR2 sequences are DFQATT and SNEGSKA (reference sequence). Unmatched junction bases numbered 16, after V lost 2 bases and J lost 7 bases. The CDR3 extends over 16 amino acids. The CDR3 spells CSARKRELFNGNEQYF. CDR3 sequence (DNA): TGCAGTGCTAGAAAGCGGGAGCTCTTTAACGGCAATGAGCAGTACTTC.

The chain has TRBV5-1 and TRBJ2-7; 7 bases agree with TRBD2. Germline V gives CDR1 SGHRS, CDR2 YFSETQ. This CDR3 is 14 amino acids long. V lost 2 bases and J lost 5; bases outside the gene matches: 7. This CDR3 is CASSFGGSIDEQYF. Written as DNA, the CDR3 is TGCGCCAGCAGCTTCGGGGGGTCAATAGACGAGCAGTACTTC.

The V and J genes are TRBV6-6 and TRBJ2-1; 11 positions match TRBD1. CDR1 and CDR2 from the germline V gene are MNHNY and SVGAGI (reference sequence). With V trimmed by 6 bases and J by 8 bases, 3 bases remained unmatched. The CDR3 extends over 13 amino acids. The CDR3 protein is CASRPGQGDEQFF. DNA of the CDR3: TGTGCCAGCAGACCGGGACAGGGGGATGAGCAGTTCTTC.

This clonotype was counted between two and nine times. The rearrangement links TRBV5-6 to TRBJ1-6; no clear D. This CDR3 region has 14 residues. V was clipped by 2 bases and J by 10 bases, with 13 bases between them. Per germline, CDR1 SGHDT and CDR2 YYEEEE. DNA of the CDR3: TGTGCCAGCAGCTTTCCAGGAGGTAGCTCACCCCTCCACTTT. It codes for CASSFPGGSSPLHF.

The chain has TRBV4-2 and TRBJ2-7; D is perhaps TRBD1 or TRBD2 (5 bases each). The CDR3 has 15 amino acids. Germline V gives CDR1 LGHNA, CDR2 YNFKEQ. Trimming shortened V by 0 bases and J by 2 bases, and 11 bases separated the two germline ends. In DNA, the CDR3 is TGTGCCAGCAGCCAAGATGGGTGGGGGACCTACGAGCAGTACTTC. This translates into CASSQDGWGTYEQYF.

V gene TRBV4-1 combines with J gene TRBJ2-7; tentatively, D is TRBD2 (5 bases). CDR3 length: 15 amino acids. Per germline, CDR1 MGHRA and CDR2 YSYEKL. Trimming took off 1 base at V and 7 bases at J, with 17 bases between the two ends. The chain's CDR3 is CASSQGGSAADEQYF. The CDR3 DNA reads TGCGCCAGCAGCCAAGGAGGTAGCGCGGCGGATGAGCAGTACTTC.

This clonotype was picked up a small number of times. The chain carries TRBV7-9 and TRBJ1-2; D call uncertain. The V and J ends lost 5 bases and 3 bases respectively, with 10 bases between them. The CDR3 extends over 13 amino acids. Germline V gene sequence: CDR1 SEHNR, CDR2 FQNEAQ (reference sequence). The CDR3 nucleotides read TGTGCCAGCAGCAAGGGCGGCGACTATGGCTACACCTTC. It is translated as CASSKGGDYGYTF.